One T cell receptor (beta chain) is described in this entry. What it binds is not known. This entry is derived from a study of OX40 agonist ivuxolimab in advanced cancers. Overall study: The patients' treatment was ivuxolimab, an agonistic anti-OX40 (CD134) antibody. Study conclusions and caveats: What antigens the expanded peripheral T cells recognized was never established.

Germline CDR1 MNHNY, CDR2 SVGAGI (reference sequence). The CDR3 covers 15 residues. Trimming cost V 8 bases and J 0 bases, with 17 bases left between them. Here immunoSEQ multiplex PCR was the method, and the copy in TCRdb shows in-frame clones only, minus some. The sample lists some 70,000 clones, 90% to 95% occurring once. The clonotype was recovered from an adult with an advanced solid tumor such as melanoma, head and neck, liver or kidney cancer. The sequencing used CD4+ or CD8+ T cells sorted from blood, collected in a trial of the OX40 agonist ivuxolimab. The V call is TRBV6-6, the J call TRBJ2-7; D is perhaps TRBD2 (5 bases). CDR3 sequence: CASGVGETFSYEQYF. CDR3 DNA sequence: TGTGCCAGCGGGGTGGGAGAGACCTTCTCCTACGAGCAGTACTTC.